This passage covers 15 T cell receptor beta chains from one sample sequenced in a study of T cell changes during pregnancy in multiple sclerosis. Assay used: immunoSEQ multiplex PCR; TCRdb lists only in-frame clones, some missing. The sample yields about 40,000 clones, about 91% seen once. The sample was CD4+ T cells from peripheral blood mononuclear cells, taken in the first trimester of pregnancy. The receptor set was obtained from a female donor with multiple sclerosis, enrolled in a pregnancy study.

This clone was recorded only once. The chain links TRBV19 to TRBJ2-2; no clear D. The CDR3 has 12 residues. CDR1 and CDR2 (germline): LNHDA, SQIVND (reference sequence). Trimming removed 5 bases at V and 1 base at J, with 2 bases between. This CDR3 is CASSQNTGELFF. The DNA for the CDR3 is TGTGCCAGTAGTCAGAACACCGGGGAGCTGTTTTTT. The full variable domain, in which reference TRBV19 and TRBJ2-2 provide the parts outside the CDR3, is DGGITQSPKYLFRKEGQNVTLSCEQNLNHDAMYWYRQDPGQGLRLIYYSQIVNDFQKGDIAEGYSVSREKKESFPLTVTSAQKNPTAFYLCASSQNTGELFFGEGSRLTVL.

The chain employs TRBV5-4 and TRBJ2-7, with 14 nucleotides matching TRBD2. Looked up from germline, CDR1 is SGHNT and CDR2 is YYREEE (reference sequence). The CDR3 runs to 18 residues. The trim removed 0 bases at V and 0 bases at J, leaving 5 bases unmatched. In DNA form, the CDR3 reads TGTGCCAGCAGCTTGGGGGGACTAGCGGGAGATCACTCCTACGAGCAGTACTTC. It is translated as CASSLGGLAGDHSYEQYF.

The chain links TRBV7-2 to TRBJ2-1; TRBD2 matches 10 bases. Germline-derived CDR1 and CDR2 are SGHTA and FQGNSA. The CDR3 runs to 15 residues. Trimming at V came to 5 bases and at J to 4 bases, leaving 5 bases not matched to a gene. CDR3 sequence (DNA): TGTGCCAGCAGCCAAGCGGGAGGGCTTTACAATGAGCAGTTCTTC. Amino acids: CASSQAGGLYNEQFF.

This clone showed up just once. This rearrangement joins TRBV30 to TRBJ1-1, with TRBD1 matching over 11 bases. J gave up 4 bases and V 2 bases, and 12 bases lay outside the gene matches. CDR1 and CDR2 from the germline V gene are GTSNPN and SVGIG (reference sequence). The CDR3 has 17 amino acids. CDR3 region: CAWSTWTGGARGTEAFF. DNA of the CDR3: TGTGCCTGGAGTACGTGGACAGGGGGCGCGCGGGGCACTGAAGCTTTCTTT.

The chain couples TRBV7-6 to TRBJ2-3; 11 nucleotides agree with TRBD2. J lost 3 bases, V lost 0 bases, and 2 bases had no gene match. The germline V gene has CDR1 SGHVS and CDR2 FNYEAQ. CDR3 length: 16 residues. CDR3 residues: CASSLAIAGGTDTQYF. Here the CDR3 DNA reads TGTGCCAGCAGCTTAGCCATAGCGGGAGGGACAGATACGCAGTATTTT.

The CDR3 coding sequence is TGTGCCAGCAGTCGTATGGGACAGGGGGCATCTAACTATGGCTACACCTTC. As protein: CASSRMGQGASNYGYTF. The chain carries TRBV27 and TRBJ1-2; 12 positions match TRBD1. V was clipped by 5 bases and J by 0 bases; unmatched bases: 7. The CDR3 runs 17 residues. CDR1 is MNHEY, CDR2 SMNVEV, per germline (reference sequence).

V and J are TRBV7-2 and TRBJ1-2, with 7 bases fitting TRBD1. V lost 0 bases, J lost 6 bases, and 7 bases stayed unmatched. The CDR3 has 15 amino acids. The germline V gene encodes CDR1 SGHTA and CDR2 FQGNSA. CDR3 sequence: CASSLATGTEDGYTF. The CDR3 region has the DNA TGTGCCAGCAGCTTAGCTACCGGGACAGAGGATGGCTACACCTTC.

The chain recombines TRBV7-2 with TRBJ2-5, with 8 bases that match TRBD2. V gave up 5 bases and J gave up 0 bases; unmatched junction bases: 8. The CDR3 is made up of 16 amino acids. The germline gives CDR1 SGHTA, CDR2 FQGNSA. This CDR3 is CASSLLADPYQETQYF. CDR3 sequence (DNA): TGTGCCAGCAGCCTACTAGCGGATCCTTACCAAGAGACCCAGTACTTC. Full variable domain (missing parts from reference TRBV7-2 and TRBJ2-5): GAGVSQSPSNKVTEKGKDVELRCDPISGHTALYWYRQSLGQGLEFLIYFQGNSAPDKSGLPSDRFSAERTGGSVSTLTIQRTQQEDSAVYLCASSLLADPYQETQYFGPGTRLLVL.

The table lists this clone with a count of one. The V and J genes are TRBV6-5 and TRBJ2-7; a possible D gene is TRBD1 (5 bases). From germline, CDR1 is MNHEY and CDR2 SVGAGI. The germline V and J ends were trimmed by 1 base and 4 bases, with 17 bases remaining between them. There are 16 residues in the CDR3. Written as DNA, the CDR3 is TGTGCCAGCAGTTACTACACCGGGCAGGGTACTTACGAGCAGTACTTC. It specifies CASSYYTGQGTYEQYF.

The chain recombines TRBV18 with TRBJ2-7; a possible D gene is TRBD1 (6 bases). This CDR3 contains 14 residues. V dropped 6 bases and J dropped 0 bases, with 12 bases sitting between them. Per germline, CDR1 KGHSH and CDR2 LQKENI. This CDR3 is CASSPQGTSYEQYF. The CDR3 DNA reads TGTGCCAGCTCTCCCCAGGGGACCTCCTACGAGCAGTACTTC.

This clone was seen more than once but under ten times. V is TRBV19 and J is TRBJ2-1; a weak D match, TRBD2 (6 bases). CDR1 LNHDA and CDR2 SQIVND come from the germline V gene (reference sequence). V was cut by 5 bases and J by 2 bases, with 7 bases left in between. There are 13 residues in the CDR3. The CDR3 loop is CASSAGTYNEQFF. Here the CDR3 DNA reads TGTGCCAGTAGTGCGGGGACCTACAATGAGCAGTTCTTC.

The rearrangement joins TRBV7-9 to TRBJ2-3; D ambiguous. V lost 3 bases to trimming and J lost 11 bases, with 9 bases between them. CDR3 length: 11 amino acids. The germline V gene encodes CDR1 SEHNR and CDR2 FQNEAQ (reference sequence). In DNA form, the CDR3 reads TGTGCCAGCAGCTTTCAATCAGAGCAGTATTTT. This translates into CASSFQSEQYF.

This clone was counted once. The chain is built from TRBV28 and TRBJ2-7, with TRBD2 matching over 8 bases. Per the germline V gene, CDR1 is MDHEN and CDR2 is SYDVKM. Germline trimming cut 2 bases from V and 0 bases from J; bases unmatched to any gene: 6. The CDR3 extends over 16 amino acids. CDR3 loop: CASSLGLAGGSYEQYF. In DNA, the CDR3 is TGTGCCAGCAGTTTAGGCCTAGCGGGTGGCTCCTACGAGCAGTACTTC.

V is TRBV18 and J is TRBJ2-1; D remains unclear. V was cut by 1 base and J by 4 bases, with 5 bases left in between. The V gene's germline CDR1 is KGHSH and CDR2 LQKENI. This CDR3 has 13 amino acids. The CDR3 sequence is CASSPLQYNEQFF. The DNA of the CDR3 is TGTGCCAGCTCACCACTACAGTACAATGAGCAGTTCTTC.

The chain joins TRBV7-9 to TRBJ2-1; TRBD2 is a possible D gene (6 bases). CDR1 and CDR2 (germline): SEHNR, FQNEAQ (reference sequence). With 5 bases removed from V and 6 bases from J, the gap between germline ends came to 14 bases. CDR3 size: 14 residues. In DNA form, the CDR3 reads TGTGCCAGCAGCCGTCCTAGCGATGGCAATGAGCAGTTCTTC. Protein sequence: CASSRPSDGNEQFF.